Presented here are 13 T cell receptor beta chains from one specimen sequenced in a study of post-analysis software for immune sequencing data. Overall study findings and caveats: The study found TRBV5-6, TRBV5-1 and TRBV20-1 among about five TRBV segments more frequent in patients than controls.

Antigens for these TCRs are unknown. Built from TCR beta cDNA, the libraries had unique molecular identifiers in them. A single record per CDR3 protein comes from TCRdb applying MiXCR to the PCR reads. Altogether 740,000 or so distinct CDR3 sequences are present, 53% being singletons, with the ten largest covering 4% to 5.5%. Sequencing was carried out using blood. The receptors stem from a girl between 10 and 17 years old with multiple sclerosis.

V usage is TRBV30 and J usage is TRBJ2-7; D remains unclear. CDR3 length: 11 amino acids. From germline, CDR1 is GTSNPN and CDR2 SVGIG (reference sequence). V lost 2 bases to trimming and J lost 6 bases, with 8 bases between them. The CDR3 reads CAWSIHFEQYF. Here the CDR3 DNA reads TGTGCCTGGAGTATCCACTTCGAGCAGTACTTC.

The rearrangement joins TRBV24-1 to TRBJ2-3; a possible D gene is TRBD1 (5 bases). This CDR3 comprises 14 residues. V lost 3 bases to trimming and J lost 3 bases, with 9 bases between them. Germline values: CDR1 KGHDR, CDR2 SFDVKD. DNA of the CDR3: TGTGCCACCAGTGATGCGCGACAGACAGATACGCAGTATTTT. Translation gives CATSDARQTDTQYF.

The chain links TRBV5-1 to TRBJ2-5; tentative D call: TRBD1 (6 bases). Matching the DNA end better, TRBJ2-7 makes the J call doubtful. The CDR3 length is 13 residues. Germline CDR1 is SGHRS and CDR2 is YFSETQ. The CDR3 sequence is CASSSTGIGEQYF. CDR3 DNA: TGCGCCAGCAGCTCAACAGGGATCGGCGAGCAGTACTTC.

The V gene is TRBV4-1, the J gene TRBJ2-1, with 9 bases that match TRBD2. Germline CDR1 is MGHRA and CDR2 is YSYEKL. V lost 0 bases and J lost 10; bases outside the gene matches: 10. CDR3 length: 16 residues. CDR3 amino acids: CASSQDPSGKGGEQFF. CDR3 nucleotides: TGCGCCAGCAGCCAAGATCCTAGCGGGAAAGGAGGCGAGCAGTTCTTC.

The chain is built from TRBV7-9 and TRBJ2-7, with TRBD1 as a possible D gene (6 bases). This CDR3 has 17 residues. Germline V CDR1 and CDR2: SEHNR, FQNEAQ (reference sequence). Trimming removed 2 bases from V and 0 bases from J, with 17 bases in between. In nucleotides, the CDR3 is TGTGCCAGCAGCTTACCGACAGGCTCCCCGAGCTCCTACGAGCAGTACTTC. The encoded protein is CASSLPTGSPSSYEQYF.

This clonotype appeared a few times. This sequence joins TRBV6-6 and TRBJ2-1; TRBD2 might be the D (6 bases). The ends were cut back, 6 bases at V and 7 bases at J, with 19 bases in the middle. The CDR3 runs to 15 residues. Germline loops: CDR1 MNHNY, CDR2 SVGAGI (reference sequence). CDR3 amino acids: CASRLNWDRGNEQFF. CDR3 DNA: TGTGCCAGCAGACTAAATTGGGACCGGGGGAATGAGCAGTTCTTC.

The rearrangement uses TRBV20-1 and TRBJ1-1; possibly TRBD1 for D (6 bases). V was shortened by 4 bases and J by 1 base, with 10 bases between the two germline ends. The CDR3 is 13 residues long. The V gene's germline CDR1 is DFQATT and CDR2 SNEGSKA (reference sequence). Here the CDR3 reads CSAKNRANTEAFF. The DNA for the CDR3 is TGCAGTGCTAAGAACAGGGCGAACACTGAAGCTTTCTTT.

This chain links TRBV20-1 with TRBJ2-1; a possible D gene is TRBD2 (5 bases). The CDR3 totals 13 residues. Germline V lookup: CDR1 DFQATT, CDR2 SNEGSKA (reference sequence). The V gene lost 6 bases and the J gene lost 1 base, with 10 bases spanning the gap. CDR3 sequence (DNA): TGCAGTGCCCGGACTCAATCCTACAATGAGCAGTTCTTC. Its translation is CSARTQSYNEQFF.

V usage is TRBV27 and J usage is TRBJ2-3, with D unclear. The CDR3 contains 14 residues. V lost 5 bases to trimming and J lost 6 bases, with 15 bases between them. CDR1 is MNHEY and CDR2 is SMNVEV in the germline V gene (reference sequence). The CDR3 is CASSPDQRPDTQYF. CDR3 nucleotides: TGTGCCAGCAGTCCCGACCAACGCCCGGATACGCAGTATTTT.

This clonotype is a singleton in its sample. The CDR3 nucleotides read TGTGCCAGCAGCCTACACCGGGACAGGGTGATTGAGGACTATGGCTACACCTTC. This codes for CASSLHRDRVIEDYGYTF. This sequence joins TRBV7-2 and TRBJ1-2, with 9 bases matching TRBD1. CDR1 is SGHTA and CDR2 is FQGNSA in the germline V gene. Trimming at V came to 5 bases and at J to 3 bases, leaving 16 bases not matched to a gene. The CDR3 contains 18 residues.

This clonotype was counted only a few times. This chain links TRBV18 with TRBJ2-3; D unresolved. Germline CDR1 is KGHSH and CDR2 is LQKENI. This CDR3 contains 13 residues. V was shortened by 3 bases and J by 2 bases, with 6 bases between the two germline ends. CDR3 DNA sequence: TGTGCCAGCTCACCGTCAGTCACAGATACGCAGTATTTT. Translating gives CASSPSVTDTQYF.

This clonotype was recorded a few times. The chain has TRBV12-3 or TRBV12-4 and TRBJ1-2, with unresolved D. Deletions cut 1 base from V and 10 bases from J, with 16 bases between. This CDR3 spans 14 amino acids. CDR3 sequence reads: CASSLDLRGALYTF. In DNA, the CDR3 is TGTGCCAGCAGTTTAGATCTCCGCGGAGCGCTCTACACCTTC.

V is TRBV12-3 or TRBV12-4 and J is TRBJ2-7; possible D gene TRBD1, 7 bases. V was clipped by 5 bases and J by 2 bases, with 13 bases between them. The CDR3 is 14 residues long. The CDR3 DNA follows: TGTGCCAGCAGTCCAGGGGGACTTACCTACGAGCAGTACTTC. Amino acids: CASSPGGLTYEQYF.